The text below deals with one T cell receptor (beta chain). The antigen it recognizes is unknown. No base qualities exist here, and no much larger clone lies one base off it. The record originates from a study of blood T cell repertoires in COVID-19 (TCRdb year 2020). About the investigation overall: Collaborator samples came from the United States, Italy and Spain and covered acute and convalescent phases of COVID-19. Where HLA class I and class II types were available, the types were taken from metadata supplied by the sample provider, not from assay-based typing. The prospective study material was composed of cDNA or gDNA derived from T cells, B-cell-depleted T cells, or PBMCs. The dataset comprised deeply sampled blood TCRbeta repertoires from subjects exposed to, actively infected with, or recovered from COVID-19. Samples came from the ongoing ImmuneRACE study (first 160 participants) plus 1,254 subjects from 6 global collaborators. The repertoires were released in a freely available public database meant as a resource for research on the immune response to SARS-CoV-2. A de-identified subject ID, COVID-19 status, age in years and sex were almost always included in the sample metadata. On the study overall, not on this receptor specifically: How much clinical and demographic metadata was included differed by source and by participant, and the metadata was provided uncurated.

In Seattle, one collaborating source enrolled patients while the infection was active and tracked those patients longitudinally over the course of disease. The collaborating institutions used their own protocols to collect whole blood in K2EDTA tubes. For TCRbeta analysis, collaborators shipped samples in one of three forms: frozen whole blood, isolated PBMCs, or DNA extracted from either of those sample types. TCRbeta CDR3 regions were amplified from genomic DNA by means of the immunoSEQ Assay, a bias-controlled multiplex PCR. Concerning the study's data processing: Nucleated cell counts per sample were estimated from amplification of reference gene primers within the assay. Sequence reads were collapsed and filtered to measure the absolute abundance of every unique TCRbeta CDR3 rearrangement. For each sample, productive Simpson clonality was calculated by taking the square root of Simpson's diversity index across productive rearrangements. This is the immuneACCESS table as TCRdb keeps it, with only in-frame sequences that have V and J called. A part of the clones is gone; compared with another copy, unresolved V genes explain less than half, and the rest is unexplained. That table supplies the V and J calls and clone size; D and trimming were determined from the DNA. Within this sample are hundreds of thousands of clones, with 80% to 90% of them counted one time only. Together, the top ten hold around 0.9% of the sample.

Trimming takes 0 bases from V and 5 bases from J, and the germline ends sit 7 bases apart. The germline V gene (reference sequence) specifies MNHNY as CDR1 and SVGAGI as CDR2. Including the terminal cysteine and phenylalanine, the CDR3 comprises 13 residues. Here the CDR3 DNA is all that survives: 39 bases in frame from base 1. The sample taken for sequencing was peripheral blood. The origin of this receptor is a man aged 18 to 29 with COVID-19, enrolled during active disease. The chain is assembled from TRBV6-6 and TRBJ2-5; the best D guess is TRBD2, with 5 bases matching. The nucleotides read TGTGCCAGCAGTTACTCCGGGGTCGAGACCCAGTACTTC. Its translation is CASSYSGVETQYF.